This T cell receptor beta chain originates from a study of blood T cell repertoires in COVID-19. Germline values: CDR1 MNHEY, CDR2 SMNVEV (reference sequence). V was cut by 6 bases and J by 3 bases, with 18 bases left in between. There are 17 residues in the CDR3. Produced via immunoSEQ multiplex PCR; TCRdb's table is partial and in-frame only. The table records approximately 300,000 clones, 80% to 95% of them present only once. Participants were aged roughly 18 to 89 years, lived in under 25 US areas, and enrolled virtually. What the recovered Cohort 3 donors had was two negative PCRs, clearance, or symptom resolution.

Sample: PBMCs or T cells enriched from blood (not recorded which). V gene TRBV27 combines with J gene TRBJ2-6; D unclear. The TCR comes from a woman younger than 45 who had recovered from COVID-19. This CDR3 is CASSPSVMAGGANVLTF. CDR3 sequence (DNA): TGTGCCAGCAGCCCTTCTGTCATGGCAGGTGGGGCCAACGTCCTGACTTTC. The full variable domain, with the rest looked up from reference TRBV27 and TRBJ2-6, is EAQVTQNPRYLITVTGKKLTVTCSQNMNHEYMSWYRQDPGLGLRQIYYSMNVEVTDKGDVPEGYKVSRKEKRNFPLILESPSPNQTSLYFCASSPSVMAGGANVLTFGAGSRLTVL.